The entry below gives a single TCR beta chain sequence along with its context. The authors' processing: Amplification with reference gene primers provided the estimates of nucleated cell counts. Repertoires were generated with immunoSEQ multiplex PCR, while TCRdb's copy carries only in-frame clones and drops some. That table is the source of V, J and clone size, and D and trimming were worked out from the DNA. There are about 200,000 clones in the sample; around 80% occur only once, and 8.2% lies in the top ten. This sample is drawn from a study of blood T cell repertoires in COVID-19. Turning to the study itself: COVID-19 samples, acute and convalescent, were from the United States, Italy and Spain. T cells, B-cell-depleted T cells, or PBMCs provided the cDNA or gDNA that served as material.

V shed 5 bases, J shed 8 bases, and the junction held 11 bases outside the gene matches. The CDR3 spans 15 residues. Germline assignment: CDR1 MNHEY and CDR2 SMNVEV (reference sequence). V gene TRBV27 combines with J gene TRBJ1-2, with TRBD1 identical over 10 bases. The sequenced sample was peripheral blood. The TCR was taken from a woman aged 45-60 years with acute or convalescent COVID-19. This CDR3 reads CASSLIDRGLLGYTF. DNA for the CDR3: TGTGCCAGCAGTCTAATCGACAGGGGGCTTCTAGGCTACACCTTC.